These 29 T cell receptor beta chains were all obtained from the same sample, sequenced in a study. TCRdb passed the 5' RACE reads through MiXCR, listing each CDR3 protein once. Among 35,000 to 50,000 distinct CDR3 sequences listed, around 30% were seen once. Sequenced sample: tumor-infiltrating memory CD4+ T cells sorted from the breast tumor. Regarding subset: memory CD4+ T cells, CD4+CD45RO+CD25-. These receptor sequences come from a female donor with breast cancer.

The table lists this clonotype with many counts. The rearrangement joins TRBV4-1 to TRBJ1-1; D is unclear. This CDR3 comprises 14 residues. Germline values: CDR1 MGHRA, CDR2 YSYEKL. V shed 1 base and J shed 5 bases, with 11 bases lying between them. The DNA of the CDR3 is TGCGCCAGCAGCCAAGGACCCGGGAGGACTGAAGCTTTCTTT. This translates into CASSQGPGRTEAFF.

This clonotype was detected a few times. The CDR3 reads CASSEALLREGYGYTF. The DNA for the CDR3 is TGTGCCAGCAGTGAAGCGCTTCTTAGGGAAGGGTATGGCTACACCTTC. The V and J genes are TRBV6-1 and TRBJ1-2, with D hard to call. The CDR3 has 16 amino acids. V was cut by 0 bases and J by 5 bases, with 16 bases left in between. The germline V gene has CDR1 MNHNS and CDR2 SASEGT.

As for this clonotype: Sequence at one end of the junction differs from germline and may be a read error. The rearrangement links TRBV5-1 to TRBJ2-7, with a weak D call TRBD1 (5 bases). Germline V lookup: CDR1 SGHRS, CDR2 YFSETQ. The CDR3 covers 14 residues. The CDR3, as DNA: TGCGCCGGCAGGATTCAACGACAGCACTACGAGCAGTACTTC. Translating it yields CAGRIQRQHYEQYF.

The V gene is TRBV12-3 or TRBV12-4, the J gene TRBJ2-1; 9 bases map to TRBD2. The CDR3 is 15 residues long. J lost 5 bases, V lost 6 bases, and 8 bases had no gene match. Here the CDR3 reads CASSYTSGLNNEQFF. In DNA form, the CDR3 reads TGTGCCAGCAGCTACACTAGCGGGCTTAACAATGAGCAGTTCTTC.

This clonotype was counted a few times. CDR3 DNA sequence: TGCGCCAGCAGCTACGGGCTAGCCCCAGATACGCAGTATTTT. Amino acids: CASSYGLAPDTQYF. The chain links TRBV5-1 to TRBJ2-3, with D perhaps matching TRBD2 (5 bases). V gave up 3 bases and J gave up 4 bases, with 12 bases separating them. This CDR3 is 14 amino acids long. Germline CDR1 is SGHRS and CDR2 is YFSETQ.

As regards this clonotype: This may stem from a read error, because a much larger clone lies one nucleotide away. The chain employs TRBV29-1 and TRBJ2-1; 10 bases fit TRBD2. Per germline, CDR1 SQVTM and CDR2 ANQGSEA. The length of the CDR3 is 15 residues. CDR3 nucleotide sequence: TGCAGCATTGAAGGAGGACTAGCGGTATACAATGAGCAGTTCTTC. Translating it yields CSIEGGLAVYNEQFF.

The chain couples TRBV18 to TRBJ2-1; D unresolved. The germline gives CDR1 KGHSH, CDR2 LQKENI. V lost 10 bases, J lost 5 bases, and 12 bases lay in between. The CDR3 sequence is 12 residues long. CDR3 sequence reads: CATPGRNNEQFF. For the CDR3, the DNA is TGTGCCACCCCTGGCAGGAACAATGAGCAGTTCTTC.

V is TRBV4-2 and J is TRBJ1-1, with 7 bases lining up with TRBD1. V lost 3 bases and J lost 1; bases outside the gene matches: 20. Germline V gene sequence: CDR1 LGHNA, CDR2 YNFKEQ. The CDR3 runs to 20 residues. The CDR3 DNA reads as TGTGCCAGCAGCCAGATATCGCTAGGGCACCAAGGGGGCTCGAACACTGAAGCTTTCTTT. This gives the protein CASSQISLGHQGGSNTEAFF.

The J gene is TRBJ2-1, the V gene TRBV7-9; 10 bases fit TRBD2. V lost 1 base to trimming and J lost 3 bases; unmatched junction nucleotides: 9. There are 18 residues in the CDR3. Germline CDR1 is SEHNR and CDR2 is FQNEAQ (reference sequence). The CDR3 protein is CASSLEVSGRTFYNEQFF. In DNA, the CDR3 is TGTGCCAGCAGCTTAGAGGTTAGCGGGAGGACTTTCTACAATGAGCAGTTCTTC.

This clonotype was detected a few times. The CDR3, as DNA: TGTGCCAGCAGCCAAGAGCTGGGGGGCGCGGGAAGAACCGATACGCAGTATTTT. The encoded protein is CASSQELGGAGRTDTQYF. The chain combines TRBV4-2 with TRBJ2-3; TRBD1 or TRBD2 may be the D gene (6 bases each). Trimming removed 0 bases at V and 6 bases at J, with 22 bases between. The CDR3 contains 18 residues. The germline V gene has CDR1 LGHNA and CDR2 YNFKEQ.

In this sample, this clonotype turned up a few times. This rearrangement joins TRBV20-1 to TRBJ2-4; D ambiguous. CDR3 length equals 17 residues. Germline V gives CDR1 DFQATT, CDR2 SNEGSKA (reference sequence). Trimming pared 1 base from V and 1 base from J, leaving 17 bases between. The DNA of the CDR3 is TGCAGTGCTAGAGGTACATGGTCCTCCTCGGCCAAAAACATTCAGTACTTC. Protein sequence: CSARGTWSSSAKNIQYF.

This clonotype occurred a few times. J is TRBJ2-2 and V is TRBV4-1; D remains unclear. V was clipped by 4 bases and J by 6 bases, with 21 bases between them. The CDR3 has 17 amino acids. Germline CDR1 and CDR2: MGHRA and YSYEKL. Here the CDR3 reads CASSPGRAQARPGELFF. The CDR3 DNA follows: TGCGCCAGCAGCCCCGGAAGGGCCCAAGCGCGGCCCGGGGAGCTGTTTTTT.

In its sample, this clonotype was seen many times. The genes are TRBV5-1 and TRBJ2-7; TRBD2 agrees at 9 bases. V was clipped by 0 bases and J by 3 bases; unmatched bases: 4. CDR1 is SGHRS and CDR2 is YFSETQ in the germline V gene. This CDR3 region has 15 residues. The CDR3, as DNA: TGCGCCAGCAGCTTGGAGCCTAGCGGGATCTACGAGCAGTACTTC. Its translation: CASSLEPSGIYEQYF.

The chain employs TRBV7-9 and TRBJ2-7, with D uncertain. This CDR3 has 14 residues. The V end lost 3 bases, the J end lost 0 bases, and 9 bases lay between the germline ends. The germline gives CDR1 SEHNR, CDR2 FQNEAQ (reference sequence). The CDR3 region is CASSFITPSYEQYF. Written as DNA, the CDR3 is TGTGCCAGCAGCTTCATTACACCCTCCTACGAGCAGTACTTC. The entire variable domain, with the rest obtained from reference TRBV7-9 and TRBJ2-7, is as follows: DTGVSQNPRHKITKRGQNVTFRCDPISEHNRLYWYRQTLGQGPEFLTYFQNEAQLEKSRLLSDRFSAERPKGSFSTLEIQRTEQGDSAMYLCASSFITPSYEQYFGPGTRLTVT.

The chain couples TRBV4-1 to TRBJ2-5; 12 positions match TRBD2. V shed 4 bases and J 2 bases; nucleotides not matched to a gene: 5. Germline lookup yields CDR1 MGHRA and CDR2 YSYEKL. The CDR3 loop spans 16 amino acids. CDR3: CASSPRTSGEQETQYF. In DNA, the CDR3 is TGCGCCAGCAGCCCTCGGACTAGCGGGGAGCAAGAGACCCAGTACTTC.

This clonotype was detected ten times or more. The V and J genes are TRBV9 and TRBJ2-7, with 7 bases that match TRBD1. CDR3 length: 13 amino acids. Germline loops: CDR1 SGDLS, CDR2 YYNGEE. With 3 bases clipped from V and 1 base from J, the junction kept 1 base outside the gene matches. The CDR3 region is CASSGGQSYEQYF. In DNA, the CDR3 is TGTGCCAGCAGCGGGGGACAGTCCTACGAGCAGTACTTC.

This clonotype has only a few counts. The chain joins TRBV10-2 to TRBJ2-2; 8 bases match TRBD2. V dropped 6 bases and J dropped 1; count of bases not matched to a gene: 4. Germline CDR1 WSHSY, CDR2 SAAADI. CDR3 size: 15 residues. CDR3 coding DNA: TGCGCCAGCAGCCTTAGCGGGGAGAACACCGGGGAGCTGTTTTTT. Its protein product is CASSLSGENTGELFF.

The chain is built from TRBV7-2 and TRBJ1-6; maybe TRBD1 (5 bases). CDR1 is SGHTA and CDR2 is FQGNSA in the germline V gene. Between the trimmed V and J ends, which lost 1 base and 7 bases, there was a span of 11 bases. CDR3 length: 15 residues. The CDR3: CASSLVQGANSPLHF. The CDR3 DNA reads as TGTGCCAGCAGCTTAGTTCAGGGCGCAAATTCACCCCTCCACTTT.

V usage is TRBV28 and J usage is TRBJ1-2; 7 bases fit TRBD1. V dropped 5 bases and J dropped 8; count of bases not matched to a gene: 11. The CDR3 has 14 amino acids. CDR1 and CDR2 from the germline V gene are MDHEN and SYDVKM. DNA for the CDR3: TGTGCCAGCAGTCTCCACCTCACAGGGGAAGGCTACACCTTC. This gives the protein CASSLHLTGEGYTF.

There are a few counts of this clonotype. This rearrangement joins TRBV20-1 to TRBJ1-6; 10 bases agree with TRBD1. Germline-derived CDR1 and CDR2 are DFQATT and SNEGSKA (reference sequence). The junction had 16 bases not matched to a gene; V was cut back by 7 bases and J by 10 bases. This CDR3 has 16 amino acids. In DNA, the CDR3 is TGCAGTGGTAGTCCTCCGGGACAGGGGTATGGCTCACCCCTCCACTTT. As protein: CSGSPPGQGYGSPLHF.

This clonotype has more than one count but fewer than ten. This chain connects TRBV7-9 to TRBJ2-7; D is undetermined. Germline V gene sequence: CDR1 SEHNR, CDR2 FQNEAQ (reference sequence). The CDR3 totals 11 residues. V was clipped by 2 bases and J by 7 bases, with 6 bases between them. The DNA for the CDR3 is TGTGCCAGCAGCTTATTGCGAGAGCAGTACTTC. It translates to CASSLLREQYF.

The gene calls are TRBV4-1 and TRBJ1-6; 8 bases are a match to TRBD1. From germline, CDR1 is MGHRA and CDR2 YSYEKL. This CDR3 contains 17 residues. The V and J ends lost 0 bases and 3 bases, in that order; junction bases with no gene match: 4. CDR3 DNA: TGCGCCAGCAGCCAAGAAAGACAGGGGAACTATAATTCACCCCTCCACTTT. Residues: CASSQERQGNYNSPLHF.

The CDR3, as DNA: TGTGCCAGCAGCCGTTTGAGGGCCAAAAATGAGCAGTTCTTC. Amino acids: CASSRLRAKNEQFF. The chain is built from TRBV14 and TRBJ2-1, with D maybe TRBD2 (5 bases). CDR3 length: 14 amino acids. Germline CDR1 and CDR2: SGHDN and FVKESK. Trimming left V 4 bases short and J 7 bases short, with 14 bases between.

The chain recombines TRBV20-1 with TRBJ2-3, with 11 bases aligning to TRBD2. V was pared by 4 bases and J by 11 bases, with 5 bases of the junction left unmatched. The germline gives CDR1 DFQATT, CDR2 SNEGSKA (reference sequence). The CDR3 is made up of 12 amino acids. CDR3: CSATLTSGGQYF. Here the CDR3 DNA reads TGCAGTGCTACCCTCACTAGCGGGGGGCAGTATTTT.

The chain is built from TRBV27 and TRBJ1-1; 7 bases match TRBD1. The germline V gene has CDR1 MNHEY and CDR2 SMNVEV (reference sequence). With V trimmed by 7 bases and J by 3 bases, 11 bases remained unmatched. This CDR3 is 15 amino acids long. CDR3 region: CASTSGGQAYTEAFF. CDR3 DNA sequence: TGTGCCAGCACTTCCGGCGGACAGGCGTACACTGAAGCTTTCTTT.

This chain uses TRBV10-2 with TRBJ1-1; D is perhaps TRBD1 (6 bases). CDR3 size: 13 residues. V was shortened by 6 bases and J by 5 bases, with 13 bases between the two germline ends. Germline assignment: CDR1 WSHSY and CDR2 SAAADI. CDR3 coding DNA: TGCGCCAGCAGACAGGGACTATGGACTGAAGCTTTCTTT. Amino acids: CASRQGLWTEAFF.

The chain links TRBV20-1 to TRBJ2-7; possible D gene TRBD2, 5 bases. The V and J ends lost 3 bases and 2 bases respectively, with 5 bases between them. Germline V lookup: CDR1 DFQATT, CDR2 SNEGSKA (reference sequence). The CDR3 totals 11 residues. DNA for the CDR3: TGCAGTGCTAGTAGCGCCTACGAGCAGTACTTC. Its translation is CSASSAYEQYF.

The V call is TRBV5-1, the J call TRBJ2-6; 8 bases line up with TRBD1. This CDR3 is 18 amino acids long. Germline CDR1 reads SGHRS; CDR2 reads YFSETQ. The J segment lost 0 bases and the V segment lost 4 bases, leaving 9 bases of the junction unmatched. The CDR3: CASSMTGALSSGANVLTF. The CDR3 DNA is TGCGCCAGCAGCATGACAGGGGCCCTCAGCTCTGGGGCCAACGTCCTGACTTTC.

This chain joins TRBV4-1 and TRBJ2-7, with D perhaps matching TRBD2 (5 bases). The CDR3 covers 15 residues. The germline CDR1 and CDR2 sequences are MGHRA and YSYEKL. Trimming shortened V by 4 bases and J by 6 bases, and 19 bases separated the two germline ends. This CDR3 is CASSRLSGPLAEQYF. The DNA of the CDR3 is TGCGCCAGCAGCCGGCTGAGCGGACCTTTGGCCGAGCAGTACTTC.